This TCR beta chain was identified in a study of T cell changes during pregnancy in multiple sclerosis. Method: immunoSEQ multiplex PCR; TCRdb's copy keeps in-frame clones and lacks some. The data show some 63,000 clones, with around nine tenths seen just once and about 0.88% held by the top ten. Germline values: CDR1 ENHRY, CDR2 SYGVKD. The V end was cut by 3 bases, the J end by 1 base, with 7 bases between. This CDR3 contains 14 residues. The sample was peripheral blood, taken before pregnancy. The TCR originated in a female donor with multiple sclerosis, enrolled in a pregnancy study. The V and J genes are TRBV10-3 and TRBJ1-5, with D unresolved. The CDR3 bases are TGTGCCATCAGTGAATGGGAGAGCAATCAGCCCCAGCATTTT. Protein: CAISEWESNQPQHF.